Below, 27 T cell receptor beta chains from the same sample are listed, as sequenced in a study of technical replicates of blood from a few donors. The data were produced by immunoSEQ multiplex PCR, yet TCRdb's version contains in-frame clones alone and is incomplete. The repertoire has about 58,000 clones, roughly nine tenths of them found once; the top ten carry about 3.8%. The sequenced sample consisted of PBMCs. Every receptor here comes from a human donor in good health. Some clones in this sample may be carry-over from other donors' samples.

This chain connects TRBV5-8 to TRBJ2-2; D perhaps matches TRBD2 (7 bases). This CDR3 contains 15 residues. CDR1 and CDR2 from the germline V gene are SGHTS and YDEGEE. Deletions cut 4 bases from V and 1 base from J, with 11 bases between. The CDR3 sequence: CASSRGARNTGELFF. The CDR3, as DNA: TGTGCCAGCAGCCGGGGGGCACGGAACACCGGGGAGCTGTTTTTT. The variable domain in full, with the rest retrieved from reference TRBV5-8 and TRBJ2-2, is EAGVTQSPTHLIKTRGQQATLRCSPISGHTSVYWYQQALGLGLQFLLWYDEGEERNRGNFPPRFSGRQFPNYSSELNVNALELEDSALYLCASSRGARNTGELFFGEGSRLTVL.

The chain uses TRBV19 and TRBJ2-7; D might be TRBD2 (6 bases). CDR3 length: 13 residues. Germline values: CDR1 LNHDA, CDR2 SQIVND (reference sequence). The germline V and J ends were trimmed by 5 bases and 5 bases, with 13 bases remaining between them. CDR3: CASSPGGPDEQYF. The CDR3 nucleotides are TGTGCCAGTAGTCCCGGGGGACCTGACGAGCAGTACTTC.

CDR3 sequence (DNA): TGTGCCACCAGCAGAGATTCGGGACAGTACAATGAGCAGTTCTTC. Translated, it gives CATSRDSGQYNEQFF. J is TRBJ2-1 and V is TRBV15; the match to TRBD1 covers 7 bases. The CDR3 is made up of 15 amino acids. Germline trimming cut 0 bases from V and 4 bases from J; bases unmatched to any gene: 3. Germline-derived CDR1 and CDR2 are LNHNV and YYDKDF (reference sequence).

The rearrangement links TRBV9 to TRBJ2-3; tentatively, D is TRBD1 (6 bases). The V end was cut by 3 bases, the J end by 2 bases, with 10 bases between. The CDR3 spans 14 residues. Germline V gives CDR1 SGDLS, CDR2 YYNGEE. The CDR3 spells CASSAGHSTDTQYF. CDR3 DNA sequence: TGTGCCAGCAGCGCGGGACACTCCACAGATACGCAGTATTTT.

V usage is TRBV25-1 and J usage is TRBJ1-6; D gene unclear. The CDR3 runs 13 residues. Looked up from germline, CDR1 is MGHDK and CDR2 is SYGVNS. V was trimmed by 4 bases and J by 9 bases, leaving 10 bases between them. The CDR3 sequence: CASSAAGVSPLHF. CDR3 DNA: TGTGCCAGCAGTGCGGCAGGTGTTTCACCCCTCCACTTT.

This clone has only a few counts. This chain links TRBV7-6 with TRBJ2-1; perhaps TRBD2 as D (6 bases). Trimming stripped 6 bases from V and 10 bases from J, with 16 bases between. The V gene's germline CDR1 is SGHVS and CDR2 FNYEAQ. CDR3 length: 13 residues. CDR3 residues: CASSRDRLDEQFF. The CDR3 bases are TGTGCCAGCAGTCGAGACAGACTAGACGAGCAGTTCTTC.

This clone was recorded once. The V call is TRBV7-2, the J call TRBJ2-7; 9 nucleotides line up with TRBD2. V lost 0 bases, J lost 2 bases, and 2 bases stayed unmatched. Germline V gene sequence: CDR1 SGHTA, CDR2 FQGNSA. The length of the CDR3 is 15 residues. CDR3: CASSLALAGTYEQYF. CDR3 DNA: TGTGCCAGCAGCTTAGCGCTAGCGGGGACCTACGAGCAGTACTTC.

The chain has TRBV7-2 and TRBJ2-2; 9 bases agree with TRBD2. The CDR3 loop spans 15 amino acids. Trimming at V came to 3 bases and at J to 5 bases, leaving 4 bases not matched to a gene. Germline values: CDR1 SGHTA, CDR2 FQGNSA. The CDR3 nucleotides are TGTGCCAGCAGCTTGAGGCTAGCGGGGACCGGGGAGCTGTTTTTT. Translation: CASSLRLAGTGELFF.

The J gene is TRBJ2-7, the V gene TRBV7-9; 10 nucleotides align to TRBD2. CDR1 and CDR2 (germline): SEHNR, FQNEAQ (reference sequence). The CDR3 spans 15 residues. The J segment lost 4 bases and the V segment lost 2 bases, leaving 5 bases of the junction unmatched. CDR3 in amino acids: CASSLRAGGPYEQYF. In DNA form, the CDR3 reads TGTGCCAGCAGCTTACGAGCGGGAGGGCCTTACGAGCAGTACTTC. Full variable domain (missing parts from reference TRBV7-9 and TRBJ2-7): DTGVSQNPRHKITKRGQNVTFRCDPISEHNRLYWYRQTLGQGPEFLTYFQNEAQLEKSRLLSDRFSAERPKGSFSTLEIQRTEQGDSAMYLCASSLRAGGPYEQYFGPGTRLTVT.

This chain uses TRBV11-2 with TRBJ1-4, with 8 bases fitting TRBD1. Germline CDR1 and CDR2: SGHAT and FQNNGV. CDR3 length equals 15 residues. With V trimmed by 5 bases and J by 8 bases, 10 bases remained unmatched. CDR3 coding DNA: TGTGCCAGCAGCACCCTCGGGACAGGTCTCGAAAAACTGTTTTTT. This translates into CASSTLGTGLEKLFF.

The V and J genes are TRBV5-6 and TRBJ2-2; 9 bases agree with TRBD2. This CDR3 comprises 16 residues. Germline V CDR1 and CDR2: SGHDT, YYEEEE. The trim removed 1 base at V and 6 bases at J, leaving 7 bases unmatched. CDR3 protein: CASSLMMAGGPGELFF. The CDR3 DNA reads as TGTGCCAGCAGCTTGATGATGGCGGGGGGGCCCGGGGAGCTGTTTTTT. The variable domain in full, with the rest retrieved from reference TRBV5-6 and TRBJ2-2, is DAGVTQSPTHLIKTRGQQVTLRCSPKSGHDTVSWYQQALGQGPQFIFQYYEEEERQRGNFPDRFSGHQFPNYSSELNVNALLLGDSALYLCASSLMMAGGPGELFFGEGSRLTVL.

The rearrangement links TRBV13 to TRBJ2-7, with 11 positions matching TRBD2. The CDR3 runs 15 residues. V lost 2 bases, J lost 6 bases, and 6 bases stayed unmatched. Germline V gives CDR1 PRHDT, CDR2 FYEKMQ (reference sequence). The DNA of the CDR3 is TGTGCCAGCAGCTTATGGGGTAGCGGGGGGGCCGAGCAGTACTTC. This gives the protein CASSLWGSGGAEQYF.

The CDR3 loop reads CASSLWFTDEQYF. For the CDR3, the DNA is TGTGCCAGCAGCCTATGGTTTACTGACGAGCAGTACTTC. The chain employs TRBV4-2 and TRBJ2-7; D is unresolved. CDR1 is LGHNA, CDR2 YNFKEQ, per germline. This CDR3 spans 13 amino acids. With 4 bases removed from V and 5 bases from J, the gap between germline ends came to 12 bases.

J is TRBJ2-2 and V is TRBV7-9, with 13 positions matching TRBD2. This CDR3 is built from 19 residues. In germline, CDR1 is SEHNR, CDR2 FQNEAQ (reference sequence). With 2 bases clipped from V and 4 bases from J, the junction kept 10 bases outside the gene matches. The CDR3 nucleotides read TGTGCCAGCAGCTTAATAGGACTAGCGGGAGTCGGTGGCACCGGGGAGCTGTTTTTT. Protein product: CASSLIGLAGVGGTGELFF.

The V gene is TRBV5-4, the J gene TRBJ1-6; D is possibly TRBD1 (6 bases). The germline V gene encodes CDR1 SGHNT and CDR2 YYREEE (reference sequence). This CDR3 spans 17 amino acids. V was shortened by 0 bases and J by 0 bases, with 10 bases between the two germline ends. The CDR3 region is CASSLGGQSSYNSPLHF. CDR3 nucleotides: TGTGCCAGCAGCTTGGGTGGACAGAGCTCCTATAATTCACCCCTCCACTTT. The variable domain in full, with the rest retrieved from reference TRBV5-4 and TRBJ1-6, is ETGVTQSPTHLIKTRGQQVTLRCSSQSGHNTVSWYQQALGQGPQFIFQYYREEENGRGNFPPRFSGLQFPNYSSELNVNALELDDSALYLCASSLGGQSSYNSPLHFGNGTRLTVT.

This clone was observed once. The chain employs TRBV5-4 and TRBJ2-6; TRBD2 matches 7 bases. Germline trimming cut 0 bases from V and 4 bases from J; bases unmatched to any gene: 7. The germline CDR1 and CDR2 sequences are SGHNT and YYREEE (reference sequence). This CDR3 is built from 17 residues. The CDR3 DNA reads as TGTGCCAGCAGCTTGGGGACTAGATCTCTGGGGGCCAACGTCCTGACTTTC. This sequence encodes CASSLGTRSLGANVLTF.

CDR3 loop: CASSLGPGDYGYTF. The DNA of the CDR3 is TGTGCCAGTAGCCTCGGGCCGGGGGACTATGGCTACACCTTC. The rearrangement joins TRBV19 to TRBJ1-2, with a possible D match to TRBD1 (5 bases). Trimming removed 6 bases from V and 3 bases from J, with 14 bases in between. The germline gives CDR1 LNHDA, CDR2 SQIVND (reference sequence). The CDR3 spans 14 residues.

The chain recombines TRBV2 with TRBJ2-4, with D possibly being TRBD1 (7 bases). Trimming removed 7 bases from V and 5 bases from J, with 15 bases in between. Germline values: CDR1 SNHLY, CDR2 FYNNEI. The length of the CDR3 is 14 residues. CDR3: CASKLQGGENIQYF. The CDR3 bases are TGTGCCAGCAAGCTCCAGGGGGGCGAAAACATTCAGTACTTC.

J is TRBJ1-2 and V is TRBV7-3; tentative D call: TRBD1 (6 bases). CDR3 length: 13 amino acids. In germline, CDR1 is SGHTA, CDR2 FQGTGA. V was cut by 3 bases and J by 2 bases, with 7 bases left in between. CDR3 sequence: CASSFDRNYGYTF. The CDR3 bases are TGTGCCAGCAGCTTCGACAGGAACTATGGCTACACCTTC.

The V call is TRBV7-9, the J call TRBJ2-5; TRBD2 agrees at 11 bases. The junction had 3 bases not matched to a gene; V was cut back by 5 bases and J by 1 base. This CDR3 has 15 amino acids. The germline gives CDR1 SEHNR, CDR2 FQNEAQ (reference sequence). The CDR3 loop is CASSKGLAVQETQYF. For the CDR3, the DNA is TGTGCCAGCAGCAAGGGACTAGCGGTCCAAGAGACCCAGTACTTC.

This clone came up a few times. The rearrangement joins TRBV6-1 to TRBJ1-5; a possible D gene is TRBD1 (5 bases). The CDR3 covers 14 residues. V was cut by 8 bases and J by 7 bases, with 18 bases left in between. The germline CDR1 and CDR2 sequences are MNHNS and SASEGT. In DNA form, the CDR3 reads TGTGCCAGCGATGGTTGGGGGGGAAAGCAGCCCCAGCATTTT. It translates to CASDGWGGKQPQHF.

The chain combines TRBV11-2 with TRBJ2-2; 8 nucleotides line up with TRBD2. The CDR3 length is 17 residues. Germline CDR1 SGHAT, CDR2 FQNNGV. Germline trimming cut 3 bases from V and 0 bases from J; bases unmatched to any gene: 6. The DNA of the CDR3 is TGTGCCAGCAGCTTTTTAGCGGGGACTTCGAACACCGGGGAGCTGTTTTTT. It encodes CASSFLAGTSNTGELFF.

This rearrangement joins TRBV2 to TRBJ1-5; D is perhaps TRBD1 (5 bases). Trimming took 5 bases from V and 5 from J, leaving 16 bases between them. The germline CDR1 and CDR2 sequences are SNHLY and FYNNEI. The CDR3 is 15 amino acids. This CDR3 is CASSPRRQSHQPQHF. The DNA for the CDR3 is TGTGCCAGCAGTCCACGTCGACAGTCCCATCAGCCCCAGCATTTT.

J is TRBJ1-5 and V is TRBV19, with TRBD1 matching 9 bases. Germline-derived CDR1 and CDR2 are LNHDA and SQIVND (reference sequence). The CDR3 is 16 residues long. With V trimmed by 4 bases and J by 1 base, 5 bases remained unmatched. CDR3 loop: CASSKRDRASNQPQHF. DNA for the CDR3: TGTGCCAGTAGTAAGCGGGACAGGGCAAGCAATCAGCCCCAGCATTTT.

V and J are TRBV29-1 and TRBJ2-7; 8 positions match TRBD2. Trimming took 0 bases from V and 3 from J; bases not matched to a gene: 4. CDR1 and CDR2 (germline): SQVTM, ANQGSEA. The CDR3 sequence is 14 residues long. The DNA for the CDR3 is TGCAGCGTTGAAGACTCCGGGACTAGCTACGAGCAGTACTTC. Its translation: CSVEDSGTSYEQYF.

CDR3 region: CASRFLTSGNNEQFF. As DNA, the CDR3 is TGTGCCAGCAGGTTTTTGACTAGCGGGAACAATGAGCAGTTCTTC. The chain employs TRBV6-1 and TRBJ2-1; the match to TRBD2 covers 11 bases. The CDR3 contains 15 residues. J was trimmed by 5 bases and V by 6 bases; bases with no gene match: 6. Germline V CDR1 and CDR2: MNHNS, SASEGT.

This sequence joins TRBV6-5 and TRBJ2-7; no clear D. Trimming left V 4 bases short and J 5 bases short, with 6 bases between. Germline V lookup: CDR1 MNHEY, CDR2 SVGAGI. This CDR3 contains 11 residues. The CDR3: CASSFYDEQYF. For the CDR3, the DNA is TGTGCCAGCAGTTTCTATGACGAGCAGTACTTC.